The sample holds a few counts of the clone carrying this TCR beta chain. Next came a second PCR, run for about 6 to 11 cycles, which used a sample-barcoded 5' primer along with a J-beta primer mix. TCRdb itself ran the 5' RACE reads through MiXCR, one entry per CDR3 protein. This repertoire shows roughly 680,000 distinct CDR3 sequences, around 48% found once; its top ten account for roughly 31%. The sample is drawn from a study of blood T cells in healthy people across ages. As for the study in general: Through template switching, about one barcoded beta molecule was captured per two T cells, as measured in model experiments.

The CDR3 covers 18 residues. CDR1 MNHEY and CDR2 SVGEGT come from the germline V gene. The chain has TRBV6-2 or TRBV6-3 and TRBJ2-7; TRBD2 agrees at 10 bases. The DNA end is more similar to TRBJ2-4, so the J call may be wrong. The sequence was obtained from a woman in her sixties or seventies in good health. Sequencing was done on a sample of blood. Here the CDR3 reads CASSYSTSGRAERDIQYF. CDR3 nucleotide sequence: TGTGCCAGCAGTTACTCAACGAGCGGGAGGGCCGAGAGAGACATTCAGTACTTC.